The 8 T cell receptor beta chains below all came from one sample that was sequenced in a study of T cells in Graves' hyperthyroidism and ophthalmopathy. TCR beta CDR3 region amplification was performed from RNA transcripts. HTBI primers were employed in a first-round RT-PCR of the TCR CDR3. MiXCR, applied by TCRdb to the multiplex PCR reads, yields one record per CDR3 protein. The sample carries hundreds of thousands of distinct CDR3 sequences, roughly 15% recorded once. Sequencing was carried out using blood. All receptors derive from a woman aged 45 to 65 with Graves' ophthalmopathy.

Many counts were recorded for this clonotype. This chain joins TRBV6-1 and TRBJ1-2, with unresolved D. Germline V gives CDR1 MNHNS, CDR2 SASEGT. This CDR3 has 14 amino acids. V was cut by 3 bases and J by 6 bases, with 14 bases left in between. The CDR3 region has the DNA TGTGCCAGCAGTGAGTTGTGGAAATCCCATGGCTACACCTTC. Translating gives CASSELWKSHGYTF.

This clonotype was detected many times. The CDR3 DNA reads as TGTGCCAGCAGCTTAAGTCTGGGTGCTCCCTACGAGCAGTACTTC. Its translation is CASSLSLGAPYEQYF. The J gene is TRBJ2-7, the V gene TRBV7-6; D uncertain. V was clipped by 2 bases and J by 2 bases, with 13 bases between them. Germline CDR1 is SGHVS and CDR2 is FNYEAQ. This CDR3 region has 15 residues. Full variable domain (outside the CDR3, taken from reference TRBV7-6 and TRBJ2-7): GAGVSQSPRYKVTKRGQDVALRCDPISGHVSLYWYRQALGQGPEFLTYFNYEAQQDKSGLPNDRFSAERPEGSISTLTIQRTEQRDSAMYRCASSLSLGAPYEQYFGPGTRLTVT.

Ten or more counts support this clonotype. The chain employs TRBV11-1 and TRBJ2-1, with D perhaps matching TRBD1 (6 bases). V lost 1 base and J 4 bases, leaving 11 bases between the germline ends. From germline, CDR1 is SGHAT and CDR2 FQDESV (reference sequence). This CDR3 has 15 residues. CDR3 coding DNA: TGTGCCAGCAGCTTAGACGGACAGCAGTACAATGAGCAGTTCTTC. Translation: CASSLDGQQYNEQFF.

CDR3 in DNA: TGTGCCAGCAGTAAAACCGGCCGGGGACTAGCGGGGAACTACAATGAGCAGTTCTTC. Encoded protein: CASSKTGRGLAGNYNEQFF. V is TRBV28 and J is TRBJ2-1; 13 bases agree with TRBD2. The junction had 13 bases not matched to a gene; V was cut back by 5 bases and J by 3 bases. CDR1 and CDR2 (germline): MDHEN, SYDVKM. The CDR3 contains 19 residues.

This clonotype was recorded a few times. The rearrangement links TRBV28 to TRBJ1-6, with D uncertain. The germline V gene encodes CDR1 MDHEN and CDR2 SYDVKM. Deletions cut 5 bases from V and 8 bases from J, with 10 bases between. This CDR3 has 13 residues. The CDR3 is CASSEYRDSPLHF. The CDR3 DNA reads TGTGCCAGCAGTGAATATAGGGATTCACCCCTCCACTTT.

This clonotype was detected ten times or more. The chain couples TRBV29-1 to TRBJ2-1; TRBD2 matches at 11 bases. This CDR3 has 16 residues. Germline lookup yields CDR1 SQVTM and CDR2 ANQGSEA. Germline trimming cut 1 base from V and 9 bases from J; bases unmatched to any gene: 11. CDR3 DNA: TGCAGCGTTGAAGTGGGGACTAGCGGTGGTTTTAGTGAGCAGTTCTTC. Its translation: CSVEVGTSGGFSEQFF.

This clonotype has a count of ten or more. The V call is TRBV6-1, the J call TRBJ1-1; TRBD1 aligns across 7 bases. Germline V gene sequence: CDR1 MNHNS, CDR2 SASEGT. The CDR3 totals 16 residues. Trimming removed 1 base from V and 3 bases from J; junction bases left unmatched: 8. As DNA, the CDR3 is TGTGCCAGCAGTGAAGATTCAGGGGGACCTTACACTGAAGCTTTCTTT. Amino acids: CASSEDSGGPYTEAFF.

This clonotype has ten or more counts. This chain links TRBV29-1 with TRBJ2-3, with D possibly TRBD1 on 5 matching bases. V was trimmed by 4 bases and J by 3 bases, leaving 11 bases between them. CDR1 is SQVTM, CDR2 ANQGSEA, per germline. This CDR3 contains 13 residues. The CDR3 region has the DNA TGCAGCGTTGGGGCGCAGGGAACAGATACGCAGTATTTT. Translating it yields CSVGAQGTDTQYF.